Given below is one T cell receptor beta chain in context. Other nucleotide sequences from this sample produce the same CDR3. This sample was included in a study of OX40 agonist ivuxolimab in advanced cancers. Study as a whole: The treatment was a fully human IgG2 OX40 agonist, ivuxolimab. Anti-PD-1, anti-PD-L1 or anti-CTLA-4 therapy given earlier was allowed, and 30% to 45% had some.

Using immunoSEQ multiplex PCR, the repertoire was profiled, and TCRdb retains in-frame clones only, with some absent. The sample lists approximately 66,000 clones, over 80% occurring once. The CDR3 extends over 14 amino acids. Germline V gene sequence: CDR1 MDHEN, CDR2 SYDVKM. V shed 4 bases and J shed 2 bases, with 9 bases lying between them. This clonotype was sampled from an adult with an advanced solid tumor such as melanoma, head and neck, liver or kidney cancer. The chain is built from TRBV28 and TRBJ1-5; no definite D call. Sequences were derived from CD4+ or CD8+ T cells sorted from blood, sampled in a trial of the OX40 agonist ivuxolimab. CDR3 DNA: TGTGCCAGCAGTTCTGGCCAGGGCAATCAGCCCCAGCATTTT. This sequence encodes CASSSGQGNQPQHF.